This is a list of T cell receptor beta chains from one sample in a study of T cells in Graves' hyperthyroidism and ophthalmopathy. Each CDR3 protein is one row after TCRdb ran MiXCR on the multiplex PCR reads. The table includes around 430,000 distinct CDR3 sequences, under 15% detected once. The specimen sequenced was blood. The origin of the receptors is a woman aged 25 to 39 with Graves' hyperthyroidism. CDR3s include the opening cysteine and the closing phenylalanine or tryptophan. Each record gives: clone size, J gene, D gene, V gene, CDR3 protein, CDR3 DNA. The D gene is left open where the match is weak. Size is omitted from some rows. Given values are once, few, many or a class for expanded clones.

clone_size: many; j_call: TRBJ2-2; d_call: NA; v_call: TRBV7-3; cdr3_aa: CASSFGGDGELFF; cdr3_nt: TGTGCCAGCAGCTTTGGCGGTGACGGGGAGCTGTTTTTT
clone_size: many; j_call: TRBJ2-1; d_call: NA; v_call: TRBV12-3/TRBV12-4; cdr3_aa: CASSFGRAGNEQFF; cdr3_nt: TGTGCCAGCAGTTTTGGGCGGGCGGGCAATGAGCAGTTCTTC
clone_size: NA; j_call: TRBJ1-5; d_call: NA; v_call: TRBV7-9; cdr3_aa: CASSLFGENQPQHF; cdr3_nt: TGTGCCAGCAGCTTATTTGGGGAAAATCAGCCCCAGCATTTT
clone_size: NA; j_call: TRBJ2-2; d_call: TRBD2; v_call: TRBV27; cdr3_aa: CASSGPGRGNGELFF; cdr3_nt: TGTGCCAGCAGTGGCCCAGGGCGGGGGAACGGGGAGCTGTTTTTT
clone_size: NA; j_call: TRBJ2-7; d_call: NA; v_call: TRBV7-9; cdr3_aa: CASSSRGDEQYF; cdr3_nt: TGTGCCAGCAGCTCACGAGGGGACGAGCAGTACTTC
clone_size: many; j_call: TRBJ2-5; d_call: NA; v_call: TRBV28; cdr3_aa: CASSQIQGVETQYF; cdr3_nt: TGTGCCAGCAGCCAAATACAGGGAGTTGAGACCCAGTACTTC
clone_size: few; j_call: TRBJ2-1; d_call: TRBD2; v_call: TRBV19; cdr3_aa: CASSIYSGTSNEQFF; cdr3_nt: TGTGCCAGTAGTATCTATTCTGGGACTAGCAATGAGCAGTTCTTC
clone_size: many; j_call: TRBJ2-7; d_call: NA; v_call: TRBV5-6; cdr3_aa: CASSLSRHSSYEQYF; cdr3_nt: TGTGCCAGCAGCTTATCGCGTCACAGTTCCTACGAGCAGTACTTC
clone_size: many; j_call: TRBJ2-1; d_call: TRBD2; v_call: TRBV7-8; cdr3_aa: CASGQTSGSLYNEQFF; cdr3_nt: TGTGCCAGCGGACAGACTAGCGGGAGTCTTTACAATGAGCAGTTCTTC
clone_size: NA; j_call: TRBJ2-3; d_call: NA; v_call: TRBV4-1; cdr3_aa: CASSRGGYDTDTQYF; cdr3_nt: TGCGCCAGCAGCCGGGGCGGATACGACACAGATACGCAGTATTTT
clone_size: many; j_call: TRBJ2-3; d_call: NA; v_call: TRBV19; cdr3_aa: CASSITPATGTQYF; cdr3_nt: TGTGCCAGTAGTATAACCCCGGCTACGGGTACGCAGTATTTT
clone_size: NA; j_call: TRBJ2-5; d_call: NA; v_call: TRBV6-1; cdr3_aa: CASSRYRRGGGFQETQYF; cdr3_nt: TGTGCCAGCAGTCGCTACCGCAGGGGAGGAGGGTTCCAAGAGACCCAGTACTTC
clone_size: few; j_call: TRBJ2-3; d_call: NA; v_call: TRBV29-1; cdr3_aa: CSVESQIFSDTQYF; cdr3_nt: TGCAGCGTTGAATCTCAGATTTTCTCAGATACGCAGTATTTT
clone_size: NA; j_call: TRBJ2-2; d_call: TRBD2; v_call: TRBV2; cdr3_aa: CASSEQGVRSGATGELFF; cdr3_nt: TGTGCCAGCAGTGAACAGGGAGTTCGTAGCGGGGCGACCGGGGAGCTGTTTTTT
clone_size: few; j_call: TRBJ2-2; d_call: NA; v_call: TRBV9; cdr3_aa: CASSLEMRYGELFF; cdr3_nt: TGTGCCAGCAGCTTGGAGATGCGGTACGGGGAGCTGTTTTTT
clone_size: many; j_call: TRBJ1-4; d_call: TRBD1; v_call: TRBV2; cdr3_aa: CASQGGDSPNEKLFF; cdr3_nt: TGTGCCAGCCAGGGAGGGGACAGCCCTAATGAAAAACTGTTTTTT
clone_size: NA; j_call: TRBJ2-5; d_call: TRBD2; v_call: TRBV15; cdr3_aa: CATSRDPGLAEETQYF; cdr3_nt: TGTGCCACCAGCAGAGATCCTGGACTAGCGGAAGAGACCCAGTACTTC
clone_size: NA; j_call: TRBJ2-2; d_call: TRBD2; v_call: TRBV4-1; cdr3_aa: CASRLSLAGGPGELFF; cdr3_nt: TGCGCCAGCAGACTTAGTCTAGCGGGAGGTCCCGGGGAGCTGTTTTTT
clone_size: NA; j_call: TRBJ2-7; d_call: NA; v_call: TRBV6-5; cdr3_aa: CASSYGQQPYEQYF; cdr3_nt: TGTGCCAGCAGTTACGGACAGCAGCCCTACGAGCAGTACTTC
clone_size: few; j_call: TRBJ2-1; d_call: TRBD1; v_call: TRBV6-5; cdr3_aa: CASSYEGQGYNEQFF; cdr3_nt: TGTGCCAGCAGTTACGAGGGACAGGGGTACAATGAGCAGTTCTTC
clone_size: many; j_call: TRBJ1-1; d_call: TRBD1; v_call: TRBV20-1; cdr3_aa: CSATTGGLDTEAFF; cdr3_nt: TGCAGTGCTACCACAGGGGGCCTGGACACTGAAGCTTTCTTT
clone_size: many; j_call: TRBJ1-5; d_call: NA; v_call: TRBV28; cdr3_aa: CASTFSLSNQPQHF; cdr3_nt: TGTGCCAGTACCTTTTCCCTTAGCAATCAGCCCCAGCATTTT
clone_size: few; j_call: TRBJ2-1; d_call: TRBD2; v_call: TRBV10-2; cdr3_aa: CASTPAGGGDEQFF; cdr3_nt: TGCGCCAGCACTCCGGCCGGCGGGGGGGATGAGCAGTTCTTC